This entry features one T cell receptor (beta chain) sequence. Its antigen target is currently unknown. Base quality data are lacking; no much larger clone is found one base away. The CDR3 starts with the cysteine, ends with the phenylalanine, and has 15 residues. Of the read, only the CDR3 DNA is kept; its 45 bases are in frame from base 1. CDR1 SGHVS and CDR2 FQNEAQ were looked up in the germline V gene. V is clipped by 5 bases and J by 2 bases, and the sequence between their germline boundaries is 16 bases long. Reading the label with the study, this specimen's time point is: patch test 1, 2 weeks after DPC sensitization. Interpreted using the paper, the treatment or condition label stands for: therapeutic diphenylcyclopropenone sensitization with weekly scalp DPC. Blood at each patch-test visit was drawn before the patch test was applied. To be eligible, patients had to be aged 18 to 70, diagnosed with alopecia and judged suitable for DPC therapy, while pregnant patients were excluded. Total RNA was extracted from unfractionated whole blood collected in Tempus Blood RNA tubes.

Libraries were built with RACE. TCRdb shows the sequencer as NextSeq 500. Library preparation attached unique molecular identifiers to individual cDNA molecules for quantitative, reproducible TCR counting. Each blood RNA sample was used to sequence both TCR alpha and TCR beta chains. The authors processed their data as follows. A median of about 89,000 TCRs per sample was observed, with a range of 23,224 to 690,600. The Decombinator software suite was used to annotate the V, J and CDR3 of the TCR reads. For PS versus PT1 abundance plots, all samples were subsampled to the same number of TCRs (28,000). TCRs were defined as expanded if absent before sensitization and observed at least eight times at the 2-week time point. TCRdb ran its own pipeline on the public reads, namely fastp trimming at Q25 and MiXCR clone calling, and kept in-frame beta chains. Each entry is one CDR3 protein sequence, shown with its most common DNA and genes. The V and J calls shown here were made by TCRdb, not taken from the authors' results. The sample has some 170,000 distinct CDR3 sequences on record, 20% to 25% of them singletons. Approximately 6.7% of the sample goes to the ten largest clones.

This sample is drawn from a study of human T cells and chemical hapten exposure (dated by TCRdb to about 2021). Context from the whole study: For sensitization, 2% DPC in acetone was applied to a 2 cm by 2 cm area of upper inner arm skin. Patch testing was performed on the upper back with Finn chambers containing 0.01% DPC, and the patch tests were scored after 6 days according to International Contact Dermatitis Research Group standards. Weekly therapeutic DPC doses were additionally applied to the scalp of patients throughout the roughly 23-week study period. Blood samples were taken from patients before sensitization (week 0) and at 2, 6 and about 24 weeks after DPC sensitization. Some 29 alopecia patients provided blood for TCR sequencing at one to four time points (pre-sensitization, 2, 6 and 24 weeks). Alopecia areata with under or over 50% scalp involvement, alopecia totalis and alopecia universalis were represented in the patient cohort, which was mostly female. Peripheral blood TCR repertoire changes were tracked in vivo in alopecia patients during primary and secondary sensitization to the hapten diphenylcyclopropenone (DPC). Libraries were pooled for sequencing, and per-sample TCR yields varied mainly because of small differences in library volumes within the pool. Overall study outcomes, separate from this receptor: Alopecia, a presumed autoimmune disease, was present in all patients, so the immune response of the patients might differ from that of healthy individuals. Repeated subsampling changed both the strength of the expansion versus patch-test correlation and the threshold at which that correlation became significant. Patch test score correlated positively with the number of PT1 expanded TCRs, reaching significance at thresholds 8, 16 and 32 but not at 4. DPC sensitization did not change how many TCRs were above 1 in 1000 frequency, and no evidence was found of alterations in global repertoire structure. Significantly more large CDR3 similarity clusters were formed by expanded TCRs than by pre-sensitization or healthy control sets, consistent with antigen-driven responses.

The chain is made from TRBV7-8 and TRBJ2-7; D gene: possibly TRBD1, on 6 matching bases. This receptor was identified in a woman in her forties or fifties with alopecia areata. Some clones in this sample may be carry-over from other donors' samples. This specimen was whole blood, taken in connection with sensitization to the hapten diphenylcyclopropenone (DPC). The CDR3 has the sequence CASSPTPGQTYEQYF. In nucleotide form, the sequence is TGTGCCAGCAGCCCTACTCCCGGACAGACCTACGAGCAGTACTTC. Here the CDR3 is joined to the reference TRBV7-8 and TRBJ2-7 genes, and the full variable domain is: GAGVSQSPRYKVAKRGQDVALRCDPISGHVSLFWYQQALGQGPEFLTYFQNEAQLDKSGLPSDRFFAERPEGSVSTLKIQRTQQEDSAVYLCASSPTPGQTYEQYFGPGTRLTVT.